These 29 T cell receptor beta chains were sequenced from one sample in a study of shared clonotypes between healthy human individuals. Cells designated naive CD8 were CD45RO-negative and were positively selected for CCR7, with terminally differentiated effector memory CD45RA+ cells excluded. Data came from immunoSEQ multiplex PCR; TCRdb stores just in-frame clones and leaves some out. The sample consists of fewer than 1 million clones, around 96% of them appearing once. Sample: naive CD8+ T cells sorted from blood. These receptors were obtained from a young man in good health.

The chain uses TRBV6-5 and TRBJ2-3; D not resolved. Germline CDR1 reads MNHEY; CDR2 reads SVGAGI. The CDR3 spans 13 residues. The V end lost 2 bases, the J end lost 6 bases, and 9 bases lay between the germline ends. For the CDR3, the DNA is TGTGCCAGCAGTTACCAGTTGGGGGATACGCAGTATTTT. Its translation: CASSYQLGDTQYF.

The chain is built from TRBV7-6 and TRBJ2-1; perhaps TRBD2 as D (5 bases). Germline V gives CDR1 SGHVS, CDR2 FNYEAQ. This CDR3 spans 17 amino acids. Deletions cut 5 bases from V and 4 bases from J, with 21 bases between. CDR3 coding DNA: TGTGCCAGCAGCAAAGAGAGGGTCCCCCAACTTTACAATGAGCAGTTCTTC. Protein sequence: CASSKERVPQLYNEQFF. Drawing the rest from reference TRBV7-6 and TRBJ2-1, the complete variable domain is GAGVSQSPRYKVTKRGQDVALRCDPISGHVSLYWYRQALGQGPEFLTYFNYEAQQDKSGLPNDRFSAERPEGSISTLTIQRTEQRDSAMYRCASSKERVPQLYNEQFFGPGTRLTVL.

This chain uses TRBV6-6 with TRBJ1-2, with 9 nucleotides matching TRBD1. Germline CDR1 reads MNHNY; CDR2 reads SVGAGI (reference sequence). The CDR3 is 14 amino acids. Losses at the gene ends were 6 bases for V and 7 bases for J; bases not matched to a gene: 9. The CDR3 bases are TGTGCCAGCAGGTCCCGGGACAGGGATCGTGGCTACACCTTC. Translated: CASRSRDRDRGYTF.

This chain joins TRBV19 and TRBJ2-1, with D possibly being TRBD1 or TRBD2 (5 bases each). Trimming took 4 bases from V and 12 from J, leaving 28 bases between them. Germline V gene data show CDR1 as LNHDA and CDR2 as SQIVND (reference sequence). The CDR3 length is 17 residues. This CDR3 reads CASSKTRDEEITMWQFF. The CDR3 DNA is TGTGCCAGTAGTAAAACCCGGGACGAGGAAATTACAATGTGGCAGTTCTTC.

The chain couples TRBV7-9 to TRBJ2-5, with a tentative D call TRBD1 (5 bases). The germline V gene has CDR1 SEHNR and CDR2 FQNEAQ (reference sequence). V was shortened by 10 bases and J by 3 bases, with 15 bases between the two germline ends. CDR3 length: 13 residues. CDR3 protein: CATLGPPKETQYF. CDR3 nucleotide sequence: TGTGCCACCTTGGGGCCTCCCAAAGAGACCCAGTACTTC.

V usage is TRBV9 and J usage is TRBJ2-5; D remains unclear. The CDR3 length is 15 residues. Germline V gene data show CDR1 as SGDLS and CDR2 as YYNGEE. The V and J ends lost 0 bases and 5 bases respectively, with 14 bases between them. CDR3: CASSVDSLLGETQYF. Here the CDR3 DNA reads TGTGCCAGCAGCGTAGACAGTCTCCTGGGGGAGACCCAGTACTTC.

This chain joins TRBV10-3 and TRBJ2-2, with no clear D. Germline lookup yields CDR1 ENHRY and CDR2 SYGVKD. The CDR3 runs to 14 residues. The germline V and J ends were trimmed by 3 bases and 1 base, with 6 bases remaining between them. Written as DNA, the CDR3 is TGTGCCATCAGTGAAGAAATGAACACCGGGGAGCTGTTTTTT. Translation gives CAISEEMNTGELFF.

V usage is TRBV10-1 and J usage is TRBJ2-1; 7 bases are a match to TRBD1. The germline V gene encodes CDR1 WNHNN and CDR2 SYGVQD (reference sequence). This CDR3 spans 13 amino acids. With 2 bases clipped from V and 10 bases from J, the junction kept 5 bases outside the gene matches. CDR3 nucleotide sequence: TGCGCCAGCAGTGAGACTGCAGGGGGAGAGCAGTTCTTC. This translates into CASSETAGGEQFF.

V gene TRBV9 combines with J gene TRBJ1-1, with 11 bases identical to TRBD1. After removal of 4 bases from V and 4 bases from J, the junction contained 6 bases not matched to a gene. The CDR3 consists of 15 residues. Germline-derived CDR1 and CDR2 are SGDLS and YYNGEE. The CDR3 DNA sequence: TGTGCCAGCAGCCCACCCGGGACAGGGGGCACTGAAGCTTTCTTT. Translated: CASSPPGTGGTEAFF.

This sequence joins TRBV15 and TRBJ2-5; a possible D gene is TRBD2 (5 bases). V lost 4 bases and J 1 base, leaving 10 bases between the germline ends. The CDR3 covers 14 residues. Germline V gives CDR1 LNHNV, CDR2 YYDKDF (reference sequence). DNA for the CDR3: TGTGCCACCAGCACTTCTAGCTTCCAAGAGACCCAGTACTTC. Its translation is CATSTSSFQETQYF.

This rearrangement joins TRBV27 to TRBJ2-5, with TRBD1 matching over 10 bases. This CDR3 has 13 amino acids. The trim removed 8 bases at V and 5 bases at J, leaving 5 bases unmatched. CDR1 is MNHEY and CDR2 is SMNVEV in the germline V gene (reference sequence). The DNA of the CDR3 is TGTGCCAGCCACGGACAGGGGGTGGAGACCCAGTACTTC. Protein sequence: CASHGQGVETQYF.

This clone was recorded once. The V call is TRBV4-2, the J call TRBJ2-7, with TRBD1 matching over 11 bases. This CDR3 is built from 16 residues. Trimming cost V 0 bases and J 5 bases; bases outside gene matches: 6. CDR1 is LGHNA and CDR2 is YNFKEQ in the germline V gene. The CDR3 DNA reads as TGTGCCAGCAGCCAAGAATTGGGGACAGGGGGTCACGAGCAGTACTTC. Protein sequence: CASSQELGTGGHEQYF.

The J gene is TRBJ2-1, the V gene TRBV9; D is unresolved. Germline assignment: CDR1 SGDLS and CDR2 YYNGEE. This CDR3 contains 15 residues. V lost 0 bases to trimming and J lost 7 bases, with 14 bases between them. The CDR3 DNA reads TGTGCCAGCAGCGTAGCAACTACTGCGGTGAATGAGCAGTTCTTC. Residues: CASSVATTAVNEQFF.

The gene calls are TRBV28 and TRBJ2-2, with a possible D match to TRBD1 (5 bases). Trimming left V 6 bases short and J 4 bases short, with 18 bases between. The CDR3 consists of 16 residues. The germline gives CDR1 MDHEN, CDR2 SYDVKM. The CDR3 DNA is TGTGCCAGCAGATCAGGACACGCAGGATCCACCGGGGAGCTGTTTTTT. Translated: CASRSGHAGSTGELFF.

A single count supports this clone. The V and J genes are TRBV10-2 and TRBJ2-1, with D possibly being TRBD1 or TRBD2 (5 bases each). V was pared by 0 bases and J by 0 bases, with 9 bases between. The CDR3 runs to 16 residues. Germline V gene sequence: CDR1 WSHSY, CDR2 SAAADI. The CDR3 protein is CASSESPGSSYNEQFF. DNA of the CDR3: TGCGCCAGCAGTGAGTCCCCAGGGAGCTCCTACAATGAGCAGTTCTTC.

The chain joins TRBV28 to TRBJ2-7, with 11 bases matching TRBD2. Trimming at V came to 4 bases and at J to 3 bases, leaving 11 bases not matched to a gene. Germline loops: CDR1 MDHEN, CDR2 SYDVKM. CDR3 length: 17 residues. CDR3 amino acids: CASSSLRYSGRDYEQYF. The DNA for the CDR3 is TGTGCCAGCAGTTCTCTTAGGTATAGCGGGAGGGACTACGAGCAGTACTTC.

The chain is built from TRBV11-2 and TRBJ2-7; 7 bases line up with TRBD1. Trimming removed 5 bases from V and 1 base from J; junction bases left unmatched: 8. CDR3 length: 15 residues. Germline lookup yields CDR1 SGHAT and CDR2 FQNNGV. Here the CDR3 reads CASSGDDRASYEQYF. CDR3 DNA: TGTGCCAGCAGCGGGGACGACAGGGCTTCCTACGAGCAGTACTTC.

Regarding this clone: The junction departs from germline at one end; a sequencing error may be responsible. This chain links TRBV6-5 with TRBJ2-1; tentatively, D is TRBD2 (6 bases). Germline CDR1 and CDR2: MNHEY and SVGAGI. This CDR3 spans 15 amino acids. The CDR3 here is CASSHEAGVNNEQFF. The CDR3 nucleotides are TGTGCCAGCAGTCACGAAGCGGGTGTCAACAATGAACAGTTCTTC.

This clone was detected once. The V call is TRBV7-8, the J call TRBJ2-2; D may correspond to TRBD1 or TRBD2 (6 bases each). The CDR3 contains 14 residues. V gave up 4 bases and J gave up 6 bases, with 12 bases separating them. The V gene's germline CDR1 is SGHVS and CDR2 FQNEAQ. The CDR3, as DNA: TGTGCCAGCAGCTCGACGAGGGGGGCCGGGGAGCTGTTTTTT. Its protein is CASSSTRGAGELFF.

Notes on this clone: At the DNA level, this CDR3 is encoded by other sequences in the same sample as well. The rearrangement joins TRBV19 to TRBJ2-7, with 7 bases fitting TRBD1. The CDR3 is made up of 14 amino acids. CDR1 and CDR2 (germline): LNHDA, SQIVND (reference sequence). V was pared by 3 bases and J by 3 bases, with 5 bases of the junction left unmatched. The CDR3 spells CASSIGTAGYEQYF. CDR3 coding DNA: TGTGCCAGTAGTATCGGGACAGCCGGCTACGAGCAGTACTTC.

The chain carries TRBV19 and TRBJ2-1; D not resolved. This CDR3 has 13 residues. Looked up from germline, CDR1 is LNHDA and CDR2 is SQIVND (reference sequence). V was trimmed by 3 bases and J by 8 bases, leaving 11 bases between them. The CDR3 DNA reads as TGTGCCAGTAGTATTATACCCCGCGATGAGCAGTTCTTC. Its protein is CASSIIPRDEQFF. The full variable domain, completed using reference TRBV19 and TRBJ2-1, is DGGITQSPKYLFRKEGQNVTLSCEQNLNHDAMYWYRQDPGQGLRLIYYSQIVNDFQKGDIAEGYSVSREKKESFPLTVTSAQKNPTAFYLCASSIIPRDEQFFGPGTRLTVL.

This chain connects TRBV27 to TRBJ2-7; 12 nucleotides align to TRBD2. Germline V gene sequence: CDR1 MNHEY, CDR2 SMNVEV (reference sequence). The CDR3 covers 13 residues. With 8 bases clipped from V and 7 bases from J, the junction kept 6 bases outside the gene matches. The CDR3, as DNA: TGTGCCAGCCATGGAGGACTAGCGGGAGAGCAGTACTTC. Its translation: CASHGGLAGEQYF.

The count of this clone is one. CDR3 nucleotide sequence: TGTGCCAGCAGTTCCGGACAGCTTCGAGAGCAGTACTTC. Its translation: CASSSGQLREQYF. The rearrangement uses TRBV6-5 and TRBJ2-7; D possibly corresponds to TRBD1 (6 bases). Germline loops: CDR1 MNHEY, CDR2 SVGAGI. The CDR3 contains 13 residues. Trimming removed 4 bases at V and 7 bases at J, with 14 bases between.

The J gene is TRBJ2-2, the V gene TRBV9; D is uncertain. CDR3 length: 12 residues. Looked up from germline, CDR1 is SGDLS and CDR2 is YYNGEE. Between the trimmed V and J ends, which lost 4 bases and 12 bases, there was a span of 13 bases. CDR3 sequence reads: CASSTEPYKLFF. CDR3 DNA sequence: TGTGCCAGCAGCACCGAACCCTATAAGCTGTTTTTT.

The V call is TRBV7-9, the J call TRBJ2-7; tentatively, D is TRBD1 or TRBD2 (5 bases each). Germline V gene data show CDR1 as SEHNR and CDR2 as FQNEAQ (reference sequence). The CDR3 runs to 14 residues. The germline V and J ends were trimmed by 5 bases and 2 bases, with 13 bases remaining between them. In DNA, the CDR3 is TGTGCCAGCAGCCCGTGGGACGGAACCTACGAGCAGTACTTC. It translates to CASSPWDGTYEQYF.

V usage is TRBV2 and J usage is TRBJ2-6; D remains unclear. This CDR3 region has 15 residues. The germline V and J ends were trimmed by 4 bases and 1 base, with 8 bases remaining between them. Germline CDR1 is SNHLY and CDR2 is FYNNEI. The CDR3 sequence is CASSALVSGANVLTF. CDR3 nucleotides: TGTGCCAGCAGTGCTTTAGTATCTGGGGCCAACGTCCTGACTTTC.

This clone was seen only a few times. In the same sample, other DNA sequences code for this CDR3. The V and J genes are TRBV9 and TRBJ2-7, with TRBD1 matching 9 bases. The CDR3 sequence is 14 residues long. V lost 3 bases and J lost 2; bases outside the gene matches: 3. Germline lookup yields CDR1 SGDLS and CDR2 YYNGEE. This CDR3 reads CASSAGTGTYEQYF. Here the CDR3 DNA reads TGTGCCAGCAGCGCCGGGACAGGGACCTACGAGCAGTACTTC.

V and J are TRBV5-6 and TRBJ2-7, with 9 positions matching TRBD1. CDR3 length: 12 residues. Germline CDR1 is SGHDT and CDR2 is YYEEEE. With 4 bases clipped from V and 8 bases from J, the junction kept 4 bases outside the gene matches. The CDR3 spells CASSLGQGKQYF. In DNA, the CDR3 is TGTGCCAGCAGCCTAGGACAGGGGAAGCAGTACTTC.

The CDR3: CASSSGTSGSYEQYF. The CDR3 DNA sequence: TGTGCCAGCAGTTCCGGGACTAGCGGATCCTACGAGCAGTACTTC. This chain links TRBV2 with TRBJ2-7; 11 bases are shared with TRBD2. Germline CDR1 SNHLY, CDR2 FYNNEI. The length of the CDR3 is 15 residues. V dropped 5 bases and J dropped 1; count of bases not matched to a gene: 4.